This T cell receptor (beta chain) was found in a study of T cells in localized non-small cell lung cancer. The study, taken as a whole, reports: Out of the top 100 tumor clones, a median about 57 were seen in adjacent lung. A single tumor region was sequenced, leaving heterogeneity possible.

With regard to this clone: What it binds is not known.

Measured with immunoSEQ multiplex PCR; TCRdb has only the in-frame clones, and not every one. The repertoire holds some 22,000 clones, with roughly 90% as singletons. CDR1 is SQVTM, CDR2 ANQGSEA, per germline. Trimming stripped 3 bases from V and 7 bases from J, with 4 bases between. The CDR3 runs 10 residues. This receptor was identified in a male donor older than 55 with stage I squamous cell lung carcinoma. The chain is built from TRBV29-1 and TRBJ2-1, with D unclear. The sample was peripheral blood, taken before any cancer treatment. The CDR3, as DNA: TGCAGCGTTGATGGGAATGAGCAGTTCTTC. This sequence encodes CSVDGNEQFF.